Listed below are T cell receptor beta chains from one sample, sequenced in a study of shared clonotypes between healthy human individuals. Using immunoSEQ multiplex PCR, the repertoire was profiled, and TCRdb retains in-frame clones only, with some absent. Of approximately 330,000 clones listed, 70% to 75% are singletons. The sequenced material came from memory CD4+ T cells sorted from blood. These receptors originate from a man aged 25-40 years in good health. CDR3s leave out the opening cysteine and the closing phenylalanine or tryptophan. A D gene is named only where the DNA matches it firmly.

j_gene	d_gene	v_gene	CDR3aa
TRBJ2-2	TRBD1	TRBV5-5	ASSPDSRQGNTGELF
TRBJ2-1	.	TRBV6-1	ASSEGTEYNEQF
TRBJ2-1	.	TRBV7-9	ASSRPGSYNEQF
TRBJ2-7	TRBD2	TRBV5-5	ASSFTSGGSYEQY
TRBJ2-7	.	TRBV10-2	ASSEATPSYEQY
TRBJ2-7	TRBD2	TRBV5-4	ASSIGLADVYEQY
TRBJ2-3	.	TRBV28	ASSLRTDTQY
TRBJ2-6	.	TRBV18	ASSRLRGRADSGANVLT
TRBJ2-3	.	TRBV10-1	ASARALTDTQY
TRBJ2-2	.	TRBV15	ATSRDFGVTGELF
TRBJ2-6	.	TRBV5-6	ASSLTGAGANVLT
TRBJ2-7	TRBD2	TRBV19	ASSLSAGGYEQY
TRBJ2-1	TRBD2	TRBV5-6	ASSSTSGREYNEQF
TRBJ2-5	.	TRBV7-2	ASSPDTTQETQY
TRBJ2-7	.	TRBV13	ASSSSFGEQY
TRBJ2-7	TRBD2	TRBV7-9	ASSPRLAGDGEQY
TRBJ2-7	.	TRBV27	ASSPPDLYEQY
TRBJ1-3	TRBD1	TRBV11-2	ASSPLQGRPGNTIY
TRBJ1-2	.	TRBV28	ASTTRGSGYT
TRBJ2-1	TRBD2	TRBV5-1	ASSLAKALADNNEQF
TRBJ1-5	.	TRBV2	ASTDTRTGRAQH
TRBJ1-1	.	TRBV7-2	ASSLDRVKPAF
TRBJ2-5	.	TRBV7-6	ASSLARQETQY
TRBJ2-5	.	TRBV15	ATSRVIGGETQY